This T cell receptor (beta chain) was captured by sequencing in a study of blood T cells in healthy people across ages. The second PCR ran about 6 to 12 cycles with a sample-barcoded 5' primer and J-beta primers. TCRdb re-called the 5' RACE reads with MiXCR, one entry per CDR3 protein. The repertoire holds about 780,000 distinct CDR3 sequences, about 47% seen once, with roughly 20% in the top ten. The CDR3 spans 13 residues. V lost 6 bases to trimming and J lost 7 bases, with 10 bases between them. The specimen sequenced was blood. The receptor's source is a man aged 80 or over in good health. J is TRBJ1-6 and V is TRBV12-3 or TRBV12-4, with a weak D call TRBD1 (5 bases). CDR3 DNA: TGTGCCAGCAGGGGGACCATGAATTCACCCCTCCACTTT. Amino acid sequence: CASRGTMNSPLHF.